This T cell receptor (beta chain) stems from a study of OX40 agonist ivuxolimab in advanced cancers. Study-level information: Earlier anti-PD-1, anti-PD-L1 or anti-CTLA-4 therapy was permitted; about 39% had received some. Study-wide points: In a subset of nonresponders, normalized T-cell clonal expansion was also low.

Turning to this clone: Its antigen is unknown.

Clones were sequenced by immunoSEQ multiplex PCR, and TCRdb holds only the in-frame ones, with some missing. The data show under 25,000 clones, 80% to 90% seen once. The sequencing here drew on CD4+ or CD8+ T cells sorted from blood, taken in a trial of the OX40 agonist ivuxolimab. The clonotype was recovered from an adult with an advanced solid tumor such as melanoma, head and neck, liver or kidney cancer.

The CDR3 DNA is TGTGCCAGCAGCTCAGCGGGCAGGGACTCGGAAGGCTACACCTTC. Amino acid sequence: CASSSAGRDSEGYTF. The V call is TRBV7-3, the J call TRBJ1-2, with a weak D call TRBD1 (5 bases). CDR1 and CDR2 from the germline V gene are SGHTA and FQGTGA. The CDR3 sequence is 15 residues long. Trimming removed 4 bases at V and 8 bases at J, with 20 bases between.